The rows below give T cell receptor beta chains drawn from one sample of a study of T-cell reconstitution after alpha-beta-depleted transplantation in children. TCRdb reanalysed the PCR reads using MiXCR and keeps one entry per CDR3 protein. The sample lists 200,000 to 250,000 distinct CDR3 sequences; roughly 10% were seen once. This material consisted of PBMCs, taken before TCRalphabeta/CD19-depleted stem cell transplant. The source of these receptors is a child less than two years old with acute myeloid leukemia, due to receive a stem cell transplant. CDR3s include the opening cysteine and the closing phenylalanine or tryptophan. Each record gives: D gene, J gene, V gene, clone size, CDR3 protein, CDR3 DNA. The D gene is left open where the match is weak. Not all rows give a size; the values are once, few, many and, for expanded clones, a class.

d_gene: .; j_gene: TRBJ2-1; v_gene: TRBV11-2; abundance: .; CDR3aa: CASSLEAGFSYNEQFF; CDR3nt: TGTGCCAGCAGCTTAGAGGCGGGTTTCTCCTACAATGAGCAGTTCTTC
d_gene: .; j_gene: TRBJ2-2; v_gene: TRBV7-8; abundance: many; CDR3aa: CASRERDPANTGELFF; CDR3nt: TGTGCCAGCAGAGAACGGGACCCAGCGAACACCGGGGAGCTGTTTTTT
d_gene: .; j_gene: TRBJ2-3; v_gene: TRBV20-1; abundance: many; CDR3aa: CSARSPRFRDTQYF; CDR3nt: TGCAGTGCTAGATCCCCCCGGTTCCGAGATACGCAGTATTTT
d_gene: TRBD2; j_gene: TRBJ2-2; v_gene: TRBV7-6; abundance: many; CDR3aa: CASSLLGLAGAFGELFF; CDR3nt: TGTGCCAGCAGCCTCTTGGGACTAGCGGGAGCGTTCGGGGAGCTGTTTTTT
d_gene: TRBD2; j_gene: TRBJ2-3; v_gene: TRBV20-1; abundance: few; CDR3aa: CSARDLAGGTTDTQYF; CDR3nt: TGCAGTGCTAGAGACTTAGCGGGAGGGACCACAGATACGCAGTATTTT
d_gene: .; j_gene: TRBJ2-5; v_gene: TRBV7-9; abundance: .; CDR3aa: CASSPRGGRGDETQYF; CDR3nt: TGTGCCAGCAGCCCCCGCGGTGGCAGGGGGGATGAGACCCAGTACTTC
d_gene: .; j_gene: TRBJ1-1; v_gene: TRBV5-1; abundance: .; CDR3aa: CASSLLTTNTEAFF; CDR3nt: TGCGCCAGCAGCTTGTTAACGACGAACACTGAAGCTTTCTTT
d_gene: .; j_gene: TRBJ2-2; v_gene: TRBV19; abundance: many; CDR3aa: CASTRVNTGELFF; CDR3nt: TGTGCCAGTACCAGGGTAAACACCGGGGAGCTGTTTTTT
d_gene: TRBD2; j_gene: TRBJ2-3; v_gene: TRBV5-1; abundance: many; CDR3aa: CASSLDTGGGDTQYF; CDR3nt: TGCGCCAGCAGCTTGGATACGGGAGGGGGAGATACGCAGTATTTT
d_gene: TRBD2; j_gene: TRBJ2-4; v_gene: TRBV5-1; abundance: many; CDR3aa: CASSLSGINIQYF; CDR3nt: TGCGCCAGCAGCTTAAGCGGGATCAACATTCAGTACTTC
d_gene: TRBD1; j_gene: TRBJ2-3; v_gene: TRBV7-2; abundance: few; CDR3aa: CASSAQGRDTQYF; CDR3nt: TGTGCCAGCAGCGCACAGGGGAGAGATACGCAGTATTTT
d_gene: .; j_gene: TRBJ2-7; v_gene: TRBV7-2; abundance: many; CDR3aa: CASSLSPEVTYEQYF; CDR3nt: TGTGCCAGCAGCTTATCGCCGGAGGTTACCTACGAGCAGTACTTC
d_gene: .; j_gene: TRBJ2-1; v_gene: TRBV29-1; abundance: many; CDR3aa: CSVVSRADNEQFF; CDR3nt: TGCAGCGTTGTTAGTAGGGCGGACAATGAGCAGTTCTTC
d_gene: .; j_gene: TRBJ2-2; v_gene: TRBV5-5; abundance: many; CDR3aa: CASSLFFGALNTGELFF; CDR3nt: TGTGCCAGCAGCTTGTTCTTCGGCGCCCTTAACACCGGGGAGCTGTTTTTT
d_gene: .; j_gene: TRBJ1-5; v_gene: TRBV7-8; abundance: many; CDR3aa: CASSPGPSIFNQPQHF; CDR3nt: TGTGCCAGCAGCCCCGGTCCCTCTATCTTCAATCAGCCCCAGCATTTT
d_gene: .; j_gene: TRBJ1-2; v_gene: TRBV12-3/TRBV12-4; abundance: few; CDR3aa: CARSGGRGGVNYNYGYTF; CDR3nt: TGTGCCCGCAGCGGCGGGAGGGGGGGTGTAAATTATAACTATGGCTACACCTTC
d_gene: TRBD1; j_gene: TRBJ2-7; v_gene: TRBV20-1; abundance: many; CDR3aa: CSARDRTGVKEQYF; CDR3nt: TGCAGTGCTAGAGACCGGACAGGGGTAAAAGAGCAGTACTTC
d_gene: .; j_gene: TRBJ2-1; v_gene: TRBV27; abundance: many; CDR3aa: CASRRGLDEQFF; CDR3nt: TGTGCCAGCAGGCGGGGTTTAGATGAGCAGTTCTTC
d_gene: TRBD2; j_gene: TRBJ2-1; v_gene: TRBV2; abundance: .; CDR3aa: CASNSSGGGNEQFF; CDR3nt: TGTGCCAGCAATTCCAGCGGGGGGGGGAATGAGCAGTTCTTC
d_gene: .; j_gene: TRBJ2-7; v_gene: TRBV5-6; abundance: few; CDR3aa: CASSLGQVDEQYF; CDR3nt: TGTGCCAGCAGCTTGGGACAGGTGGACGAGCAGTACTTC
d_gene: .; j_gene: TRBJ1-2; v_gene: TRBV5-1; abundance: many; CDR3aa: CASSLTTLDGGYTF; CDR3nt: TGCGCCAGCAGCCTAACGACCCTGGATGGCGGCTACACCTTC
d_gene: .; j_gene: TRBJ2-1; v_gene: TRBV13; abundance: few; CDR3aa: CASSNRESSYNEQFF; CDR3nt: TGTGCCAGCAGTAATCGGGAAAGCTCCTACAATGAGCAGTTCTTC
d_gene: TRBD1; j_gene: TRBJ1-1; v_gene: TRBV7-8; abundance: many; CDR3aa: CASSYDRVSTEAFF; CDR3nt: TGTGCCAGCAGTTACGACAGGGTGAGCACTGAAGCTTTCTTT
d_gene: .; j_gene: TRBJ2-2; v_gene: TRBV11-2; abundance: many; CDR3aa: CASSPITGELFF; CDR3nt: TGTGCCAGCAGTCCAATCACCGGGGAGCTGTTTTTT
d_gene: TRBD1; j_gene: TRBJ2-1; v_gene: TRBV29-1; abundance: many; CDR3aa: CSARDRVANEQFF; CDR3nt: TGCAGCGCTCGGGACAGGGTGGCCAATGAGCAGTTCTTC
d_gene: .; j_gene: TRBJ2-2; v_gene: TRBV11-3; abundance: many; CDR3aa: CASIRTDSTGELFF; CDR3nt: TGTGCCAGCATCCGTACAGATTCCACCGGGGAGCTGTTTTTT
d_gene: TRBD1; j_gene: TRBJ2-2; v_gene: TRBV7-3; abundance: many; CDR3aa: CASSLGPPGQSTTGELFF; CDR3nt: TGTGCCAGCAGCTTAGGCCCCCCGGGACAGTCGACTACCGGGGAGCTGTTTTTT
d_gene: .; j_gene: TRBJ1-2; v_gene: TRBV5-1; abundance: .; CDR3aa: CASSFTGSDGYTF; CDR3nt: TGCGCCAGCAGCTTCACAGGGTCGGATGGCTACACCTTC
d_gene: .; j_gene: TRBJ1-1; v_gene: TRBV20-1; abundance: .; CDR3aa: CSARAPLDGLNTEAFF; CDR3nt: TGCAGTGCTAGAGCCCCCCTCGACGGACTGAACACTGAAGCTTTCTTT
d_gene: TRBD1; j_gene: TRBJ2-7; v_gene: TRBV5-1; abundance: many; CDR3aa: CASSLGTGSDEQYF; CDR3nt: TGCGCCAGCAGCTTGGGGACAGGGAGCGACGAGCAGTACTTC
d_gene: TRBD2; j_gene: TRBJ2-7; v_gene: TRBV2; abundance: many; CDR3aa: CASVPQLAGSRGQYF; CDR3nt: TGTGCCAGCGTCCCCCAACTAGCGGGGTCTAGGGGGCAGTACTTC
d_gene: TRBD1; j_gene: TRBJ1-2; v_gene: TRBV5-1; abundance: many; CDR3aa: CASSLGTVNYGYTF; CDR3nt: TGCGCCAGCAGCTTAGGGACAGTAAACTATGGCTACACCTTC
d_gene: TRBD1; j_gene: TRBJ1-2; v_gene: TRBV29-1; abundance: many; CDR3aa: CSGRGLDYGYTF; CDR3nt: TGCAGCGGCAGGGGGCTCGACTATGGCTACACCTTC
d_gene: TRBD1; j_gene: TRBJ2-7; v_gene: TRBV5-1; abundance: many; CDR3aa: CASSLDRDREQYF; CDR3nt: TGCGCCAGCAGCCTGGACAGGGATCGCGAGCAGTACTTC
d_gene: TRBD1; j_gene: TRBJ1-2; v_gene: TRBV11-2; abundance: many; CDR3aa: CASSPNRGGYTF; CDR3nt: TGTGCCAGCAGCCCCAACAGGGGTGGCTACACCTTC
d_gene: .; j_gene: TRBJ2-7; v_gene: TRBV30; abundance: .; CDR3aa: CAWTLWGILPYEQYF; CDR3nt: TGTGCCTGGACCCTCTGGGGGATATTACCCTACGAGCAGTACTTC
d_gene: TRBD1; j_gene: TRBJ2-2; v_gene: TRBV6-1; abundance: few; CDR3aa: CASSGTGTEPTGELFF; CDR3nt: TGTGCCAGCAGTGGAACCGGGACAGAGCCCACCGGGGAGCTGTTTTTT
d_gene: .; j_gene: TRBJ1-5; v_gene: TRBV5-1; abundance: many; CDR3aa: CASSLEGGSNQPQHF; CDR3nt: TGCGCCAGCAGCTTGGAGGGTGGGAGCAATCAGCCCCAGCATTTT
d_gene: TRBD2; j_gene: TRBJ2-3; v_gene: TRBV11-2; abundance: many; CDR3aa: CASSQLTSGNTDTQYF; CDR3nt: TGTGCCAGCAGCCAATTGACTAGCGGGAACACAGATACGCAGTATTTT
d_gene: .; j_gene: TRBJ2-1; v_gene: TRBV6-1; abundance: many; CDR3aa: CASRRQGYNEQFF; CDR3nt: TGTGCCAGCAGACGCCAGGGTTACAATGAGCAGTTCTTC
d_gene: .; j_gene: TRBJ2-1; v_gene: TRBV6-5; abundance: .; CDR3aa: CASEGGGSLNEQFF; CDR3nt: TGTGCCAGCGAAGGGGGGGGGAGCCTCAATGAGCAGTTCTTC
d_gene: .; j_gene: TRBJ2-5; v_gene: TRBV7-2; abundance: many; CDR3aa: CASSPQTRGGQETQYF; CDR3nt: TGTGCCAGCAGCCCTCAGACTAGGGGGGGCCAAGAGACCCAGTACTTC
d_gene: .; j_gene: TRBJ2-1; v_gene: TRBV20-1; abundance: many; CDR3aa: CSATDRRGSDNEQFF; CDR3nt: TGCAGTGCTACCGACCGGCGGGGTAGCGACAATGAGCAGTTCTTC
d_gene: .; j_gene: TRBJ2-3; v_gene: TRBV4-3; abundance: many; CDR3aa: CASSQTRGPTDTQYF; CDR3nt: TGCGCCAGCAGCCAAACACGGGGACCCACAGATACGCAGTATTTT
d_gene: .; j_gene: TRBJ2-2; v_gene: TRBV24-1; abundance: many; CDR3aa: CATSDFRRSETGELFF; CDR3nt: TGTGCCACCAGTGATTTCCGCCGGAGTGAGACCGGGGAGCTGTTTTTT
d_gene: .; j_gene: TRBJ1-4; v_gene: TRBV20-1; abundance: many; CDR3aa: CSAKPGGGGNEKLFF; CDR3nt: TGCAGTGCTAAGCCCGGGGGGGGCGGCAATGAAAAACTGTTTTTT
d_gene: .; j_gene: TRBJ2-7; v_gene: TRBV20-1; abundance: many; CDR3aa: CSAREAGSSYEQYF; CDR3nt: TGCAGTGCTAGAGAGGCAGGGAGCTCCTACGAGCAGTACTTC
d_gene: TRBD1; j_gene: TRBJ1-4; v_gene: TRBV2; abundance: many; CDR3aa: CASSEGQGGYEKLFF; CDR3nt: TGTGCCAGCAGTGAAGGGCAGGGGGGTTATGAAAAACTGTTTTTT
d_gene: TRBD1; j_gene: TRBJ2-1; v_gene: TRBV5-1; abundance: many; CDR3aa: CASSPDREGNEQFF; CDR3nt: TGCGCCAGCAGTCCGGACAGGGAAGGCAATGAGCAGTTCTTC
d_gene: .; j_gene: TRBJ1-5; v_gene: TRBV12-3/TRBV12-4; abundance: many; CDR3aa: CASSFRVFSQPQHF; CDR3nt: TGTGCCAGCAGTTTCAGGGTCTTCAGTCAGCCCCAGCATTTT
d_gene: .; j_gene: TRBJ2-7; v_gene: TRBV7-2; abundance: many; CDR3aa: CASSLGGLVLYEQYF; CDR3nt: TGTGCCAGCAGCTTAGGGGGACTGGTCCTCTACGAGCAGTACTTC
d_gene: .; j_gene: TRBJ2-2; v_gene: TRBV7-1; abundance: .; CDR3aa: CAISSGPTVNTGELFF; CDR3nt: TGTGCCATCAGCTCCGGGCCGACGGTGAACACCGGGGAGCTGTTTTTT